A selection of T cell receptor beta chains follows, all from one sample in a study of blood T cell repertoires in COVID-19. The data were produced by immunoSEQ multiplex PCR, yet TCRdb's version contains in-frame clones alone and is incomplete. The repertoire has around 50,000 clones, 78% of them found once; the top ten carry 5.8%. Sequencing used PBMCs or T cells enriched from blood (not recorded which). These receptors came from a woman aged 50 to 60 with acute COVID-19. Both conserved end residues are part of each CDR3. The D gene is left open where the match is weak. Not all rows give a size; the values are once, few, many and, for expanded clones, a class.

D,size,V,J,CDR3,DNA
TRBD1,.,TRBV11-3,TRBJ1-1,CASRYTGGSEAFF,TGTGCCAGCAGGTATACAGGGGGCTCTGAAGCTTTCTTT
.,.,TRBV6-5,TRBJ1-2,CASSWSDRRSYGYTF,TGTGCCAGCAGTTGGAGCGATCGACGGTCCTATGGCTACACCTTC
.,.,TRBV3-1/TRBV3-2,TRBJ1-5,CASSPGGGRGQPQHF,TGTGCCAGCAGCCCGGGTGGAGGGCGCGGTCAGCCCCAGCATTTT
.,.,TRBV14,TRBJ1-2,CASSQADINGYTF,TGTGCCAGCAGCCAGGCCGATATAAATGGCTACACCTTC
.,once,TRBV5-4,TRBJ2-5,CASSTAGLGLSGTQYF,TGTGCCAGCAGCACTGCGGGACTCGGCCTTTCGGGGACCCAGTACTTC
TRBD1,.,TRBV2,TRBJ1-6,CASSLDRGNSPLHF,TGTGCCAGCAGTCTGGACAGGGGTAATTCACCCCTCCACTTT
.,.,TRBV5-1,TRBJ2-2,CASSSGSGWDTGELFF,TGCGCCAGCAGCTCTGGGAGCGGGTGGGACACCGGGGAGCTGTTTTTT
TRBD1,.,TRBV3-1/TRBV3-2,TRBJ1-2,CASSHRQGRDGYTF,TGTGCCAGCAGCCACCGACAGGGGAGGGATGGCTACACCTTC
.,.,TRBV24-1,TRBJ2-7,CATSDRRASRHEQYF,TGTGCCACCAGTGACCGCAGGGCCTCTAGGCACGAGCAGTACTTC
TRBD2,.,TRBV29-1,TRBJ2-7,CSVDREGSSYEQYF,TGCAGCGTTGACAGGGAGGGCAGCTCCTACGAGCAGTACTTC
.,.,TRBV7-2,TRBJ2-7,CASSSGQLVGAYEQYF,TGTGCCAGCAGCTCAGGGCAGTTAGTGGGCGCCTACGAGCAGTACTTC
.,.,TRBV3-1/TRBV3-2,TRBJ2-2,CASMGVTGELFF,TGTGCCAGCATGGGCGTCACCGGGGAGCTGTTTTTT
TRBD1,.,TRBV2,TRBJ2-7,CASSGGTGRSSYEQYF,TGTGCCAGCAGCGGCGGGACAGGCCGAAGCTCCTACGAGCAGTACTTC
TRBD1,few,TRBV29-1,TRBJ1-2,CSVYDRAYGYTF,TGCAGCGTTTACGACAGGGCCTATGGCTACACCTTC
.,.,TRBV20-1,TRBJ1-2,CSAIGSSGYTF,TGCAGTGCTATCGGTAGCTCGGGCTACACCTTC
.,.,TRBV19,TRBJ2-1,CASSISDEQFF,TGTGCCAGTAGTATCAGTGATGAGCAGTTCTTC
TRBD2,.,TRBV4-1,TRBJ2-2,CASSQSRLAGGPRDTGELFF,TGCGCCAGCAGCCAAAGCCGACTAGCGGGGGGCCCGCGGGACACCGGGGAGCTGTTTTTT
.,.,TRBV9,TRBJ1-2,CASSPPGGYGYTF,TGTGCCAGCAGCCCTCCCGGGGGCTATGGCTACACCTTC
TRBD1,.,TRBV7-2,TRBJ2-7,CASSGWDRGYEQYF,TGTGCCAGCAGCGGATGGGACAGGGGGTACGAGCAGTACTTC
TRBD2,medium-sized,TRBV7-6,TRBJ2-1,CASSLVSSGGYNEQFF,TGTGCCAGCAGCTTAGTTTCCAGCGGGGGGTACAATGAGCAGTTCTTC
.,.,TRBV27,TRBJ1-2,CASSLQGHTFYGYTF,TGTGCCAGCAGTTTACAGGGCCATACTTTCTATGGCTACACCTTC
TRBD1,.,TRBV5-4,TRBJ1-6,CASSFDRDNSPLHF,TGTGCCAGCAGCTTTGACAGGGATAATTCACCCCTCCACTTT
.,.,TRBV9,TRBJ1-3,CASSSRDSGNTIYF,TGTGCCAGCAGCTCCCGGGACTCTGGAAACACCATATATTTT
TRBD2,.,TRBV4-2,TRBJ2-3,CASSQERGGPDTQYF,TGTGCCAGCAGCCAAGAGCGGGGGGGCCCAGATACGCAGTATTTT
TRBD1,.,TRBV18,TRBJ1-1,CASSQNRGTLEAFF,TGTGCCAGCTCACAAAACAGGGGGACTCTTGAAGCTTTCTTT
.,once,TRBV7-9,TRBJ2-7,CASSLAHEYEQYF,TGTGCCAGCAGCTTAGCTCACGAGTACGAGCAGTACTTC
.,.,TRBV5-8,TRBJ2-5,CASSSPGPQETQYF,TGTGCCAGCAGCTCCCCAGGGCCCCAAGAGACCCAGTACTTC
TRBD1,.,TRBV6-4,TRBJ1-4,CASSRGTGADEKLFF,TGTGCCAGCAGTCGCGGGACAGGGGCGGATGAAAAACTGTTTTTT
TRBD1,few,TRBV15,TRBJ1-6,CATREQGARSPLHF,TGTGCCACCAGAGAACAGGGGGCGCGTTCACCCCTCCACTTT
TRBD1,few,TRBV7-2,TRBJ2-1,CASSAAGWDRYYNEQFF,TGTGCCAGCAGCGCCGCGGGTTGGGACAGATACTACAATGAGCAGTTCTTC
TRBD2,few,TRBV28,TRBJ2-7,CASNPGSGGNEQYF,TGTGCCAGCAATCCGGGAAGCGGGGGGAACGAGCAGTACTTC
TRBD2,once,TRBV11-3,TRBJ2-5,CASSLEERGGETQYF,TGTGCCAGCAGCTTAGAGGAGCGGGGAGGTGAGACCCAGTACTTC
TRBD2,.,TRBV4-2,TRBJ2-1,CASTPSPGGGGNEQFF,TGTGCCAGCACCCCCAGCCCGGGCGGGGGTGGCAATGAGCAGTTCTTC
.,.,TRBV11-3,TRBJ2-7,CASSPSEGSYEQYF,TGTGCCAGCAGCCCGAGCGAGGGAAGCTACGAGCAGTACTTC
.,once,TRBV5-1,TRBJ1-1,CASSLAFGRGQNTEAFF,TGCGCCAGCAGCTTGGCCTTTGGCAGGGGCCAGAACACTGAAGCTTTCTTT
.,.,TRBV3-1/TRBV3-2,TRBJ1-3,CASSLTHPQGDSGNTIYF,TGTGCCAGCAGCCTCACTCATCCACAGGGAGACTCTGGAAACACCATATATTTT
TRBD1,.,TRBV5-1,TRBJ2-1,CASSGYRGPNEQFF,TGCGCCAGCAGCGGGTACAGGGGCCCCAATGAGCAGTTCTTC
.,.,TRBV3-1/TRBV3-2,TRBJ1-4,CASSLTEDNEKLFF,TGTGCCAGCAGCCTAACGGAGGATAATGAAAAACTGTTTTTT
TRBD2,.,TRBV2,TRBJ2-2,CASSEAGAGELFF,TGTGCCAGCAGTGAGGCGGGGGCCGGGGAGCTGTTTTTT
TRBD2,.,TRBV3-1/TRBV3-2,TRBJ2-3,CASSRLAGVTDTQYF,TGTGCCAGCAGCCGACTAGCGGGGGTCACAGATACGCAGTATTTT
TRBD1,.,TRBV19,TRBJ1-2,CASSISRGDGYTF,TGTGCCAGTAGTATCTCCAGGGGGGATGGCTACACCTTC
.,.,TRBV10-3,TRBJ1-1,CAIKGEQVEAFF,TGTGCCATCAAGGGGGAACAGGTTGAAGCTTTCTTT
TRBD1,few,TRBV7-2,TRBJ1-2,CASRRQPGQGYGYTF,TGTGCCAGCAGACGGCAACCGGGACAGGGGTATGGCTACACCTTC
.,.,TRBV3-1/TRBV3-2,TRBJ1-5,CASSPINQPQHF,TGTGCCAGCAGCCCCATCAATCAGCCCCAGCATTTT
TRBD2,.,TRBV12-3/TRBV12-4,TRBJ2-7,CASHDGRHNEQYF,TGTGCCAGCCATGACGGGAGGCATAACGAGCAGTACTTC
.,few,TRBV7-9,TRBJ1-2,CASSLASGGSGYTF,TGTGCCAGCAGCTTAGCTTCTGGGGGCAGTGGCTACACCTTC
TRBD1,.,TRBV9,TRBJ2-2,CASSVQTGGHGELFF,TGTGCCAGCAGCGTACAAACAGGGGGTCACGGGGAGCTGTTTTTT
TRBD1,.,TRBV10-2,TRBJ1-1,CASSDPWTGVTTEAFF,TGCGCCAGCAGTGACCCGTGGACAGGGGTGACCACTGAAGCTTTCTTT
TRBD1,.,TRBV6-4,TRBJ1-5,CASSGHRGPNQPQHF,TGTGCCAGCAGTGGACACAGGGGTCCCAATCAGCCCCAGCATTTT
TRBD1,.,TRBV6-5,TRBJ1-2,CASSYSRTGGNYGYTF,TGTGCCAGCAGTTACTCGAGAACAGGGGGTAACTATGGCTACACCTTC
.,.,TRBV6-5,TRBJ1-2,CASSRRGAHDGYTF,TGTGCCAGCTCCCGGCGGGGGGCACATGATGGCTACACCTTC
.,.,TRBV19,TRBJ2-7,CASSIGGTGSYEQYF,TGTGCCAGTAGTATAGGGGGGACTGGCTCCTACGAGCAGTACTTC
.,.,TRBV11-3,TRBJ1-3,CASSLWARSGNTIYF,TGTGCCAGCAGCTTATGGGCGCGCTCTGGAAACACCATATATTTT
.,.,TRBV9,TRBJ1-1,CASSVLTENTEAFF,TGTGCCAGCAGCGTACTGACAGAAAACACTGAAGCTTTCTTT
TRBD1,.,TRBV4-1,TRBJ1-4,CASSQRDSPEKLFF,TGCGCCAGCAGCCAGCGGGACAGCCCTGAAAAACTGTTTTTT
.,.,TRBV6-5,TRBJ1-2,CASTQHPERGYTF,TGTGCCAGCACCCAACACCCAGAGCGTGGCTACACCTTC
TRBD1,.,TRBV29-1,TRBJ1-5,CSVRTGVNQPQHF,TGCAGCGTTCGGACAGGGGTAAATCAGCCCCAGCATTTT
.,.,TRBV28,TRBJ1-3,CASNQGARSGNTIYF,TGTGCCAGCAACCAAGGGGCCAGGTCTGGAAACACCATATATTTT
TRBD1,.,TRBV2,TRBJ2-5,CASRTGTRYETQYF,TGTGCCAGCAGGACAGGGACCCGGTACGAAACCCAGTACTTC